Presented here are 28 T cell receptor beta chains from one specimen sequenced in a study of T cell repertoires in cytomegalovirus infection (dated by TCRdb to between 2018 and 2021). The sequencing machine was an Illumina HiSeq 1500. TCRdb reprocessing: public reads trimmed at Q25 with fastp, clones called with MiXCR, in-frame beta chains kept. Each record represents a unique CDR3 protein, reported with the most common genes and DNA among its rows. Within this sample are 180,000 or so distinct CDR3 sequences, with roughly a sixth of them counted one time only. Together, the top ten hold about 25% of the sample. The source material was CD8+ T cells from PBMCs. Source of these receptors: a human donor in good health (CMV status not recorded). Some clones in this sample may be carry-over from other donors' samples.

The gene calls are TRBV4-3 and TRBJ2-3; D perhaps matches TRBD1 (5 bases). Germline CDR1 is LGHNA and CDR2 is YSLEER. The length of the CDR3 is 17 residues. V was trimmed by 0 bases and J by 0 bases, leaving 13 bases between them. The CDR3 DNA reads TGCGCCAGCAGCCAAGATGACAGTGGATTCAGCACAGATACGCAGTATTTT. This gives the protein CASSQDDSGFSTDTQYF.

The J gene is TRBJ1-1, the V gene TRBV28; TRBD1 agrees at 8 bases. The V gene's germline CDR1 is MDHEN and CDR2 SYDVKM. V dropped 5 bases and J dropped 5; count of bases not matched to a gene: 10. This CDR3 spans 15 amino acids. In DNA form, the CDR3 reads TGTGCCAGCAGTGTACAGGGGGGGGGGCAAACTGAAGCTTTCTTT. It yields the protein CASSVQGGGQTEAFF.

This clonotype was detected only once. The rearrangement joins TRBV7-9 to TRBJ1-3; 7 bases are a match to TRBD1. CDR3 length: 15 amino acids. From germline, CDR1 is SEHNR and CDR2 FQNEAQ (reference sequence). The trim removed 7 bases at V and 2 bases at J, leaving 8 bases unmatched. CDR3 protein: CASTTGERTGNTIYF. The DNA of the CDR3 is TGTGCCAGCACCACAGGGGAGCGGACTGGAAACACCATATATTTT.

The sample holds a few counts of this clonotype. This rearrangement joins TRBV30 to TRBJ2-1; D tentatively fits TRBD1 or TRBD2 (5 bases each). Deletions cut 3 bases from V and 8 bases from J, with 8 bases between. The length of the CDR3 is 11 residues. Germline lookup yields CDR1 GTSNPN and CDR2 SVGIG (reference sequence). The CDR3 DNA is TGTGCCTGGAGGCCGGGACATGAGCAGTTCTTC. Protein sequence: CAWRPGHEQFF.

Only one count was recorded for this clonotype. V and J are TRBV5-6 and TRBJ2-3; D is perhaps TRBD1 (5 bases). Trimming removed 0 bases at V and 4 bases at J, with 9 bases between. CDR3 length equals 14 residues. Germline CDR1 SGHDT, CDR2 YYEEEE. For the CDR3, the DNA is TGTGCCAGCAGCTTGGCCTTGGGGCCAGATACGCAGTATTTT. It is translated as CASSLALGPDTQYF.

V usage is TRBV4-3 and J usage is TRBJ1-1; D is possibly TRBD1 (5 bases). The germline gives CDR1 LGHNA, CDR2 YSLEER. The CDR3 extends over 15 amino acids. V lost 2 bases to trimming and J lost 0 bases, with 10 bases between them. The CDR3 here is CASSQITGMNTEAFF. CDR3 DNA sequence: TGCGCCAGCAGCCAAATTACAGGCATGAACACTGAAGCTTTCTTT.

This clonotype was seen only a few times. The chain is built from TRBV7-6 and TRBJ1-5; 7 nucleotides match TRBD1. The junction had 4 bases not matched to a gene; V was cut back by 1 base and J by 4 bases. The CDR3 is made up of 15 amino acids. CDR1 and CDR2 (germline): SGHVS, FNYEAQ. CDR3 in DNA: TGTGCCAGCAGCTTAGACCCGACAGGGAATCAGCCCCAGCATTTT. Translating gives CASSLDPTGNQPQHF.

The table lists this clonotype with a few counts. J is TRBJ2-7 and V is TRBV9; a possible D gene is TRBD1 (6 bases). The CDR3 totals 15 residues. V lost 4 bases, J lost 6 bases, and 20 bases lay in between. In germline, CDR1 is SGDLS, CDR2 YYNGEE. CDR3 residues: CASSPEGGPLGEQYF. In nucleotides, the CDR3 is TGTGCCAGCAGCCCTGAAGGGGGACCTTTAGGCGAGCAGTACTTC.

The rearrangement uses TRBV9 and TRBJ1-6, with D perhaps TRBD1 (6 bases). Trimming left V 6 bases short and J 14 bases short, with 21 bases between. Germline lookup yields CDR1 SGDLS and CDR2 YYNGEE. The length of the CDR3 is 14 residues. The CDR3 DNA reads TGTGCCAGCACTAACCCCAGTGGGGGCGCAACCCTCCACTTT. This gives the protein CASTNPSGGATLHF.

In this sample, this clonotype turned up a few times. This chain uses TRBV29-1 with TRBJ1-1; 8 bases fit TRBD1. The germline V gene encodes CDR1 SQVTM and CDR2 ANQGSEA. Trimming removed 3 bases from V and 1 base from J; junction bases left unmatched: 7. The CDR3 spans 15 residues. CDR3 bases: TGCAGCGTTGATTGGCAGGGGGCCACGAACACTGAAGCTTTCTTT. Protein sequence: CSVDWQGATNTEAFF.

The rearrangement joins TRBV20-1 to TRBJ2-1; tentatively, D is TRBD1 (5 bases). From germline, CDR1 is DFQATT and CDR2 SNEGSKA (reference sequence). Trimming left V 1 base short and J 10 bases short, with 20 bases between. The CDR3 runs 15 residues. CDR3 DNA sequence: TGCAGTGCTAGAGCGGACACCTTGAATCCAAGAGAGCAGTTCTTC. This encodes CSARADTLNPREQFF.

This clonotype was observed a few times. The J gene is TRBJ2-1, the V gene TRBV12-3 or TRBV12-4; TRBD2 aligns across 11 bases. This CDR3 has 18 amino acids. Losses at the gene ends were 4 bases for V and 0 bases for J; bases not matched to a gene: 8. The CDR3 region is CASSSLASGGFSYNEQFF. In DNA, the CDR3 is TGTGCCAGCAGTTCCCTCGCTAGCGGGGGGTTCTCCTACAATGAGCAGTTCTTC.

This clonotype was recorded a few times. V is TRBV5-1 and J is TRBJ1-1; no reliable D call. V was trimmed by 3 bases and J by 6 bases, leaving 9 bases between them. Germline CDR1 and CDR2: SGHRS and YFSETQ. This CDR3 contains 12 residues. The CDR3 DNA is TGCGCCAGCAGCTCCGGTGAGGCTGAAGCTTTCTTT. It codes for CASSSGEAEAFF. Complete variable domain (other parts from reference TRBV5-1 and TRBJ1-1): KAGVTQTPRYLIKTRGQQVTLSCSPISGHRSVSWYQQTPGQGLQFLFEYFSETQRNKGNFPGRFSGRQFSNSRSEMNVSTLELGDSALYLCASSSGEAEAFFGQGTRLTVV.

A few counts support this clonotype. The chain has TRBV28 and TRBJ1-3; the match to TRBD1 covers 9 bases. The length of the CDR3 is 18 residues. Germline V gives CDR1 MDHEN, CDR2 SYDVKM. J was trimmed by 1 base and V by 3 bases; bases with no gene match: 10. CDR3 nucleotides: TGTGCCAGCAGTTTGGGGACAGGGTGGCGGACGTCTGGAAACACCATATATTTT. Its translation: CASSLGTGWRTSGNTIYF.

This clonotype was seen a handful of times. CDR3: CASSLRQGTYEQYF. The CDR3 region has the DNA TGTGCCAGCAGCTTGCGACAGGGTACGTACGAGCAGTACTTC. The chain joins TRBV5-5 to TRBJ2-7; 7 bases map to TRBD1. The J segment lost 4 bases and the V segment lost 1 base, leaving 5 bases of the junction unmatched. This CDR3 is built from 14 residues. The germline V gene encodes CDR1 SGHKS and CDR2 YYEKEE (reference sequence).

This chain joins TRBV12-3 or TRBV12-4 and TRBJ1-1; TRBD1 might be the D (6 bases). The CDR3 runs to 17 residues. V shed 6 bases and J shed 1 base, with 21 bases lying between them. CDR3 in amino acids: CASRTARGQSSNTEAFF. CDR3 DNA: TGTGCCAGCAGGACCGCACGAGGACAGTCGTCGAACACTGAAGCTTTCTTT.

This clonotype was found once. The CDR3: CASRTEARANQPQHF. The DNA for the CDR3 is TGTGCCAGCCGGACAGAAGCCAGGGCGAATCAGCCCCAGCATTTT. This chain connects TRBV6-2 or TRBV6-3 to TRBJ1-5; maybe TRBD1 (6 bases). The V end lost 8 bases, the J end lost 4 bases, and 18 bases lay between the germline ends. Germline assignment: CDR1 MNHEY and CDR2 SVGEGT. The CDR3 covers 15 residues.

This clonotype occurred a few times. The V and J genes are TRBV7-9 and TRBJ2-1; 8 bases align to TRBD1. Germline V CDR1 and CDR2: SEHNR, FQNEAQ (reference sequence). The J segment lost 2 bases and the V segment lost 5 bases, leaving 8 bases of the junction unmatched. The CDR3 covers 16 residues. CDR3 protein: CASSRKDREPYNEQFF. The CDR3 coding sequence is TGTGCCAGCAGCAGAAAGGACAGGGAACCCTACAATGAGCAGTTCTTC.

This chain uses TRBV6-4 with TRBJ2-2; D is perhaps TRBD1 (6 bases). Trimming shortened V by 4 bases and J by 8 bases, and 11 bases separated the two germline ends. The CDR3 is 13 residues long. Looked up from germline, CDR1 is MRHNA and CDR2 is SNTAGT. CDR3 sequence reads: CASSVDRSGELFF. DNA of the CDR3: TGTGCCAGCAGTGTCGACAGGTCTGGGGAGCTGTTTTTT.

In this sample, this clonotype turned up a few times. The chain is built from TRBV7-6 and TRBJ2-7; the D gene is possibly TRBD2 (6 bases). In germline, CDR1 is SGHVS, CDR2 FNYEAQ. There are 15 residues in the CDR3. The V and J ends lost 6 bases and 6 bases respectively, with 21 bases between them. CDR3 in DNA: TGTGCCAGCAGATCAGAGGCGGGACCCACTCGCGAGCAGTACTTC. Translating it yields CASRSEAGPTREQYF. Drawing the rest from reference TRBV7-6 and TRBJ2-7, the complete variable domain is GAGVSQSPRYKVTKRGQDVALRCDPISGHVSLYWYRQALGQGPEFLTYFNYEAQQDKSGLPNDRFSAERPEGSISTLTIQRTEQRDSAMYRCASRSEAGPTREQYFGPGTRLTVT.

This clonotype has just a few counts. The J gene is TRBJ2-7, the V gene TRBV27, with D unclear. This CDR3 has 15 amino acids. Per the germline V gene, CDR1 is MNHEY and CDR2 is SMNVEV (reference sequence). V was pared by 2 bases and J by 2 bases, with 13 bases between. The CDR3 sequence: CASSLGSNPTYEQYF. The CDR3 DNA sequence: TGTGCCAGCAGTTTAGGAAGTAACCCTACCTACGAGCAGTACTTC.

This chain joins TRBV11-1 and TRBJ2-1; D uncertain. This CDR3 is built from 13 residues. Germline V gene lookup returns CDR1 SGHAT and CDR2 FQDESV (reference sequence). V shed 5 bases and J shed 1 base, with 6 bases lying between them. The CDR3 region is CASSIISYNEQFF. The CDR3 DNA is TGTGCCAGCAGCATCATTTCCTACAATGAGCAGTTCTTC. Looking up the rest from reference TRBV11-1 and TRBJ2-1 gives the full variable domain: EAEVAQSPRYKITEKSQAVAFWCDPISGHATLYWYRQILGQGPELLVQFQDESVVDDSQLPKDRFSAERLKGVDSTLKIQPAELGDSAMYLCASSIISYNEQFFGPGTRLTVL.

This clonotype was observed a few times. The chain joins TRBV6-2 or TRBV6-3 to TRBJ2-1, with D possibly called TRBD1 or TRBD2 (6 bases each). The CDR3 extends over 13 amino acids. V gave up 8 bases and J gave up 7 bases, with 15 bases separating them. Germline V gene sequence: CDR1 MNHEY, CDR2 SVGEGT. CDR3 region: CASGIWGANEQFF. As DNA, the CDR3 is TGTGCCAGCGGTATTTGGGGGGCGAATGAGCAGTTCTTC.

This rearrangement joins TRBV11-2 to TRBJ2-3; D not certain. The V end lost 1 base, the J end lost 5 bases, and 16 bases lay between the germline ends. This CDR3 is built from 16 residues. Germline CDR1 reads SGHAT; CDR2 reads FQNNGV. The CDR3: CASSLGPPGVQDTQYF. DNA of the CDR3: TGTGCCAGCAGCTTAGGCCCACCAGGAGTTCAAGATACGCAGTATTTT. Filled out from reference TRBV11-2 and TRBJ2-3, the complete variable domain reads EAGVAQSPRYKIIEKRQSVAFWCNPISGHATLYWYQQILGQGPKLLIQFQNNGVVDDSQLPKDRFSAERLKGVDSTLKIQPAKLEDSAVYLCASSLGPPGVQDTQYFGPGTRLTVL.

This clonotype was seen only a few times. This rearrangement joins TRBV4-1 to TRBJ1-1, with a possible D match to TRBD1 (6 bases). V lost 3 bases, J lost 3 bases, and 14 bases lay in between. Looked up from germline, CDR1 is MGHRA and CDR2 is YSYEKL. This CDR3 contains 15 residues. CDR3 protein: CASSHPGGQDTEAFF. The CDR3 DNA follows: TGCGCCAGCAGCCACCCGGGGGGACAAGACACTGAAGCTTTCTTT.

The chain has TRBV7-6 and TRBJ2-7; D is ambiguous. V dropped 3 bases and J dropped 2 bases, with 11 bases sitting between them. The germline CDR1 and CDR2 sequences are SGHVS and FNYEAQ. This CDR3 contains 14 residues. The CDR3: CASSLAEGTYEQYF. The DNA of the CDR3 is TGTGCCAGCAGCTTGGCTGAAGGGACCTACGAGCAGTACTTC.

This clonotype is medium-sized (0.01 to 0.1%) within its sample. The genes are TRBV7-2 and TRBJ1-1, with D hard to call. This CDR3 has 14 residues. Germline V CDR1 and CDR2: SGHTA, FQGNSA. V was shortened by 0 bases and J by 5 bases, with 10 bases between the two germline ends. The chain's CDR3 is CASSLALGLTEAFF. The CDR3 nucleotides are TGTGCCAGCAGCTTAGCTTTGGGGTTAACTGAAGCTTTCTTT.

The chain uses TRBV7-3 and TRBJ2-1; D call uncertain. The CDR3 runs 16 residues. V lost 2 bases and J 2 bases, leaving 13 bases between the germline ends. Germline lookup yields CDR1 SGHTA and CDR2 FQGTGA. Written as DNA, the CDR3 is TGTGCCAGCAGCTTATACCTGGACCGACCCTACAATGAGCAGTTCTTC. Amino acids: CASSLYLDRPYNEQFF.